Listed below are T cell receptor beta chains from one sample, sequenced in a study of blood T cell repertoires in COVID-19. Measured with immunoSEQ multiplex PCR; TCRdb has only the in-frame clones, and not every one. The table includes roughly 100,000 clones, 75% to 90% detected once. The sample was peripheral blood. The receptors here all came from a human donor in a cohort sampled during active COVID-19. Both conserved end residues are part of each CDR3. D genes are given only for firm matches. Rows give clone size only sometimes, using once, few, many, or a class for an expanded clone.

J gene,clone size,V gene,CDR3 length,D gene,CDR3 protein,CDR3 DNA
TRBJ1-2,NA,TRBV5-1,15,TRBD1,CASSPGTGPNYGYTF,TGCGCCAGCAGCCCGGGGACAGGCCCTAACTATGGCTACACCTTC
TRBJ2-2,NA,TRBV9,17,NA,CASTANWDTSNTGELFF,TGTGCCAGCACCGCGAACTGGGACACTTCGAACACCGGGGAGCTGTTTTTT
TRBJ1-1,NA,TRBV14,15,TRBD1,CASSQGNRGGTEAFF,TGTGCCAGCAGCCAAGGCAACAGGGGAGGAACTGAAGCTTTCTTT
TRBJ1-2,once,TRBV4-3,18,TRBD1,CASSLSHPSGTGGEGYTF,TGCGCCAGCAGCCTTTCTCATCCCAGTGGGACAGGGGGAGAGGGCTACACCTTC
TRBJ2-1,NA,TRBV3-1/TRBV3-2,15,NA,CASSHPGTHGGEQFF,TGTGCCAGCAGCCACCCCGGGACCCACGGGGGTGAGCAGTTCTTC
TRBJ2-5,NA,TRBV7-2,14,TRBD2,CASSLGGGSETQYF,TGTGCCAGCAGCTTAGGCGGGGGGAGTGAGACCCAGTACTTC
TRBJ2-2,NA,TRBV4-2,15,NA,CASSLDPEGTGELFF,TGTGCCAGCAGCCTAGACCCGGAGGGCACCGGGGAGCTGTTTTTT
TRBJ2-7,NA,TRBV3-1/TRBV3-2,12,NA,CASSQRGYEQYF,TGTGCCAGCAGCCAACGAGGCTACGAGCAGTACTTC
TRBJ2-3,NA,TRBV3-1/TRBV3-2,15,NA,CASSPRFATTDTQYF,TGTGCCAGCAGCCCTCGTTTCGCTACCACAGATACGCAGTATTTT
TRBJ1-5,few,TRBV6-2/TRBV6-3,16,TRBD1,CASSPLSGGWFQPQHF,TGTGCCAGCAGCCCTTTGTCAGGGGGGTGGTTTCAGCCCCAGCATTTT
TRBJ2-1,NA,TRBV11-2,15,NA,CASSLVSSGYNEQFF,TGTGCCAGCAGCTTAGTATCGTCCGGGTACAATGAGCAGTTCTTC
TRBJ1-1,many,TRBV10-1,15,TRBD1,CASSETGQGNTEAFF,TGCGCCAGCAGTGAAACCGGACAGGGGAACACTGAAGCTTTCTTT
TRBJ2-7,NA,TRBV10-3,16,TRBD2,CAISLERGGKIDEQYF,TGTGCCATCAGTTTGGAGCGGGGGGGGAAAATCGACGAGCAGTACTTC
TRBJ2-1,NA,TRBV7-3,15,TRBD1,CASSLTGGAPNEQFF,TGTGCCAGCAGCTTAACAGGGGGCGCCCCCAATGAGCAGTTCTTC
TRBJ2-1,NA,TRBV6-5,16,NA,CASSYSKGFSYNEQFF,TGTGCCAGCAGTTACTCGAAGGGGTTCTCCTACAATGAGCAGTTCTTC
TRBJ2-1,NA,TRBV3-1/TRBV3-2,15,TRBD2,CASTQLAGGQNEQFF,TGTGCCAGCACCCAACTAGCGGGGGGGCAGAATGAGCAGTTCTTC
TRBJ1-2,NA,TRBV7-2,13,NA,CASSLPEARLLIF,TGTGCCAGCAGCCTCCCGGAGGCTCGTCTTCTTATCTTC
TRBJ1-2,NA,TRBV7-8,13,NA,CASSPRENYGYTF,TGTGCCAGCAGTCCGAGGGAGAACTATGGCTACACCTTC
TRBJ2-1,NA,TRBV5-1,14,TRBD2,CASSPRGEYNEQFF,TGCGCCAGCAGCCCGCGGGGGGAATACAATGAGCAGTTCTTC
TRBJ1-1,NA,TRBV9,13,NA,CASSVGGATEAFF,TGTGCCAGCAGCGTGGGGGGGGCCACTGAAGCTTTCTTT
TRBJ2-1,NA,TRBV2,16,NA,CASMAEGASSYNEQFF,TGTGCCAGCATGGCGGAGGGGGCGAGCTCCTACAATGAGCAGTTCTTC
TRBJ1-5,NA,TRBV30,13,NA,CAWSPTGEQPQHF,TGTGCCTGGAGTCCGACGGGAGAACAGCCCCAGCATTTT
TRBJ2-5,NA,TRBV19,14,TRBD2,CASSMGRVQETQYF,TGTGCCAGTAGTATGGGGAGGGTACAAGAGACCCAGTACTTC
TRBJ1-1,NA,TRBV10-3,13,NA,CAISDLGGTEAFF,TGTGCCATCAGTGATTTGGGGGGGACTGAAGCTTTCTTT
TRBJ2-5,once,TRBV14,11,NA,CASSHQGTEYF,TGTGCCAGCAGCCACCAGGGGACCGAGTACTTC
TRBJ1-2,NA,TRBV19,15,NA,CASSIQAGADYGYTF,TGTGCCAGTAGTATACAGGCAGGGGCGGACTATGGCTACACCTTC
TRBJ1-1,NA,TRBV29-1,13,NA,CSVDQGKNTEAFF,TGCAGCGTTGATCAGGGTAAGAACACTGAAGCTTTCTTT
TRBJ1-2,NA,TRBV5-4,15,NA,CASSYLSGGTNGYTF,TGTGCCAGCAGCTATCTCTCGGGGGGGACGAATGGCTACACCTTC
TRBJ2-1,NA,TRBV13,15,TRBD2,CASSSQRGGRNEQFF,TGTGCCAGCAGCTCACAGCGGGGGGGCCGGAATGAGCAGTTCTTC
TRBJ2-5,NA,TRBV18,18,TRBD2,CASSPLAVTSGGKETQYF,TGTGCCAGCTCACCTCTCGCGGTGACTAGCGGGGGGAAAGAGACCCAGTACTTC
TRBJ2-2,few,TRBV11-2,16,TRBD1,CASSPTDRANTGELFF,TGTGCCAGCAGCCCCACCGACAGGGCGAACACCGGGGAGCTGTTTTTT
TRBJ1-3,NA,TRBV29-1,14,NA,CSVVGTSSGNTIYF,TGCAGCGTTGTTGGCACCAGCTCTGGAAACACCATATATTTT
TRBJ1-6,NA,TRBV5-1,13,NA,CASSLGDTSPLHF,TGCGCCAGCAGCTTAGGGGACACCTCACCCCTCCACTTT
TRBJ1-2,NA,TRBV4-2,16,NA,CASSQDLDSEAYGYTF,TGTGCCAGCAGCCAAGATTTAGACAGTGAGGCGTATGGCTACACCTTC
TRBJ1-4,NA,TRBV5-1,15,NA,CASSLEADSNEKLFF,TGCGCCAGCAGCTTGGAAGCGGACTCTAATGAAAAACTGTTTTTT
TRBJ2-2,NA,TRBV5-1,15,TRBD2,CASSFGGGDTGELFF,TGCGCCAGCAGCTTCGGGGGAGGGGACACCGGGGAGCTGTTTTTT
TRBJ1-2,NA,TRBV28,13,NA,CASTGEGRYGYTF,TGTGCCAGCACCGGTGAGGGTCGCTATGGCTACACCTTC
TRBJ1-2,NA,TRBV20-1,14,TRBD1,CSASGRGRGHGYTF,TGCAGTGCTAGTGGGAGGGGCAGGGGGCATGGCTACACCTTC
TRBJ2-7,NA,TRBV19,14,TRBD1,CASSPGQGASEQYF,TGTGCCAGTAGTCCGGGACAGGGGGCCTCCGAGCAGTACTTC
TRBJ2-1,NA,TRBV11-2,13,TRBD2,CAGGGLAFGEQFF,TGTGCCGGGGGGGGACTAGCGTTTGGTGAGCAGTTCTTC
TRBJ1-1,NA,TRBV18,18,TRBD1,CASSPRRDRVGVWTEAFF,TGTGCCAGCTCACCACGGAGGGACAGGGTGGGGGTATGGACTGAAGCTTTCTTT
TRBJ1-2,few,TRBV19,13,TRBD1,CASRDRTSYGYTF,TGTGCCAGCCGGGACAGGACTTCCTATGGCTACACCTTC
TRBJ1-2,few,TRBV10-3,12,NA,CAIIRGSLGYTF,TGTGCCATCATTCGGGGTTCACTTGGCTACACCTTC
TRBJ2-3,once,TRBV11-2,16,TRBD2,CASSQRVGGITDTQYF,TGTGCCAGCAGCCAGAGGGTGGGGGGGATCACAGATACGCAGTATTTT
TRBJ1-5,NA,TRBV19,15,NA,CASTPVGGSNQPQHF,TGTGCCAGTACCCCGGTCGGGGGTAGCAATCAGCCCCAGCATTTT
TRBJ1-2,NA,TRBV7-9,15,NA,CASSNLGGQSGGYTF,TGTGCCAGCAGCAATTTGGGGGGGCAGAGTGGAGGCTACACCTTC
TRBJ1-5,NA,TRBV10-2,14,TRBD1,CASMGQGGNQPQHF,TGCGCCAGCATGGGACAGGGGGGCAATCAGCCCCAGCATTTT
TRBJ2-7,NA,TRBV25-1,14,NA,CASSGRGAGYEQYF,TGTGCCAGCAGTGGTCGGGGGGCTGGGTACGAGCAGTACTTC
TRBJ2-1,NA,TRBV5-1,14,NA,CASSLGGASGEQFF,TGCGCCAGCAGCTTAGGGGGGGCCTCGGGAGAGCAGTTCTTC